What follows describes a single TCR beta chain. Authors' processing steps: Cell counts per sample came from amplifying reference gene primers. Profiled with immunoSEQ multiplex PCR; TCRdb holds only in-frame clones, not every one. The V and J calls and clone size are taken from that table; D and trimming were inferred from the DNA. The table includes around 230,000 clones, roughly 80% detected once. Trimming cost V 1 base and J 3 bases; bases outside gene matches: 3. The CDR3 has 15 amino acids. Germline V gene sequence: CDR1 LNHDA, CDR2 SQIVND (reference sequence). The source of the sample is a study of blood T cell repertoires in COVID-19. Background on the study: Acute and convalescent COVID-19 specimens originated in the United States, Italy and Spain. The analysed material was cDNA or gDNA that came from T cells, B-cell-depleted T cells, or PBMCs.

The rearrangement links TRBV19 to TRBJ2-1; 7 bases map to TRBD2. The receptor was isolated from a woman at least 80 years old with acute or convalescent COVID-19. Sample: peripheral blood. The CDR3 spells CASSIVTSRYNEQFF. The CDR3 DNA sequence: TGTGCCAGTAGTATAGTGACTAGCCGCTACAATGAGCAGTTCTTC.